This TCR beta chain came from a study of vaccination and CD4 T cells after COVID-19. Treatment noted: roughly ten-day PBMC culture with coronavirus spike peptide pools or control peptides (ViraFEST assay). The CDR3 length is 15 residues. Germline CDR1 and CDR2: SEHNR and FQNEAQ (reference sequence). With V trimmed by 10 bases and J by 3 bases, 11 bases remained unmatched. The Oncomine TCR Beta short-read assay was applied to DNA of cultured CD4+ T cells. TCRdb processed the PCR reads anew with MiXCR; each CDR3 protein has one entry. The sample consists of 20,000 or so distinct CDR3 sequences, 45% to 65% of them appearing once. Details on this clonotype: The antigen remains unidentified.

The source material was CD4+ T cells from blood, cultured in vitro, sampled before SARS-CoV-2 vaccination. V and J are TRBV7-9 and TRBJ2-3, with 9 bases matching TRBD1. The sequence was collected from a human donor who had recovered from COVID-19. The CDR3 bases are TGTGCCACCTCCAGGTGGACAGGGGTAACAGATACGCAGTATTTT. Protein sequence: CATSRWTGVTDTQYF. Filled out from reference TRBV7-9 and TRBJ2-3, the complete variable domain reads DTGVSQNPRHKITKRGQNVTFRCDPISEHNRLYWYRQTLGQGPEFLTYFQNEAQLEKSRLLSDRFSAERPKGSFSTLEIQRTEQGDSAMYLCATSRWTGVTDTQYFGPGTRLTVL.